These T cell receptor beta chains were read from a single sample in a study of beta chain features in type 1 diabetes. Method: immunoSEQ multiplex PCR; TCRdb's copy keeps in-frame clones and lacks some. The sample shows roughly 150,000 clones, around 10% of them seen only once. Sample: central memory CD4+ T cells from blood. These TCRs come from a man in his late teens or twenties in good health. Each CDR3 is given with its conserved first and last residue. The D gene is left open where the match is weak. Size is stated for part of the rows, as once, few or many counts, or as a class when the clone is expanded.

clone_size	v_call	j_call	d_call	cdr3_nt	cdr3_aa
NA	TRBV28	TRBJ2-1	NA	TGTGCCAGCGGGGGCAAGCAGTTCTTC	CASGGKQFF
NA	TRBV27	TRBJ1-1	NA	TGTGCCAGCAGTTTATTAGGTCCGAACACTGAAGCTTTCTTT	CASSLLGPNTEAFF
NA	TRBV7-2	TRBJ2-7	TRBD1	TGTGCCAGCAGCTTGGCCGGGACAGGGTACCACGAGCAGTACTTC	CASSLAGTGYHEQYF
NA	TRBV7-9	TRBJ2-5	NA	TGTGCCAGCAGCCCCCCGGGCTTACGCCAAGAGACCCAGTACTTC	CASSPPGLRQETQYF
NA	TRBV4-3	TRBJ1-1	NA	TGCGCCAGCAGCCCAGGAGAAGGGTCGGCGAACACTGAAGCTTTCTTT	CASSPGEGSANTEAFF
many	TRBV27	TRBJ1-1	NA	TGTGCCAGCGCCCGCGGGACTGAAGCTTTCTTT	CASARGTEAFF
NA	TRBV29-1	TRBJ1-5	TRBD1	TGCAGCGTTGAGGAGGACAGGGGGCAGCCCCAGCATTTT	CSVEEDRGQPQHF
few	TRBV10-3	TRBJ2-2	NA	TGTGCCATCACTGAGAACAGCGAGCTGTTTTTT	CAITENSELFF
NA	TRBV7-2	TRBJ2-7	NA	TGTGCCAGCAGGCGACTGGGGGGCGAGCAGTACTTC	CASRRLGGEQYF
NA	TRBV7-9	TRBJ2-6	NA	TGTGCCAGCAGCCCTTGGCTGGGGGCCCAAATCTCTGGGGCCAACGTCCTGACTTTC	CASSPWLGAQISGANVLTF
NA	TRBV29-1	TRBJ1-1	NA	TGCAGCGTCTTAGGGGGAGGAACTGAAGCTTTCTTT	CSVLGGGTEAFF
many	TRBV28	TRBJ1-1	NA	TGTGCCAGCAGTTTTGGCGGGAGGAACACTGAAGCTTTCTTT	CASSFGGRNTEAFF
few	TRBV25-1	TRBJ1-6	NA	TGTGCCAGCATCCGGGACGGGGATTCACCCCTCCACTTT	CASIRDGDSPLHF
many	TRBV4-3	TRBJ1-2	NA	TGCGCCAGCAGCCAAGATAATGGAGGGCCGTTCTACACCTTC	CASSQDNGGPFYTF
NA	TRBV10-3	TRBJ2-1	NA	TGTGCCATCAGTGAAGGGGCCTCCAATGAGCAGTTCTTC	CAISEGASNEQFF
NA	TRBV30	TRBJ1-1	NA	TGTGCCTGGAGTTTGGGGGCGAACACTGAAGCTTTCTTT	CAWSLGANTEAFF
few	TRBV28	TRBJ2-1	NA	TGTGCCAGCAGCGGCGGAAGCTCCTACAATGAGCAGTTCTTC	CASSGGSSYNEQFF
NA	TRBV7-9	TRBJ2-6	TRBD1	TGTGCCAGCAGCTTGGGACAGGGTGTCAACGTCCTGACTTTC	CASSLGQGVNVLTF
NA	TRBV28	TRBJ2-2	TRBD1	TGTGCCACCTATTACAGGGGTTCGAACACCGGGGAGCTGTTTTTT	CATYYRGSNTGELFF
few	TRBV30	TRBJ1-3	NA	TGTGCCTGGAGTCAATCCGGGTGGCGGAGCTCTGGAAACACCATATATTTT	CAWSQSGWRSSGNTIYF
NA	TRBV5-4	TRBJ2-1	NA	TGTGCCAGCAGCTTGGCCGCAGGGCTTGAGCACAATGAGCAGTTCTTC	CASSLAAGLEHNEQFF
NA	TRBV5-1	TRBJ1-2	NA	TGCGCCAGCAGCTTGGCGGGGGATGACTATGGCTACACCTTC	CASSLAGDDYGYTF
few	TRBV14	TRBJ1-1	NA	TGTGCCAGCAGCCAACAGAGAGGGCGGGATACTGAAGCTTTCTTT	CASSQQRGRDTEAFF
NA	TRBV7-9	TRBJ2-7	TRBD1	TGTGCCAGCGGGACAGGGGTGAGCTACGAGCAGTACTTC	CASGTGVSYEQYF
few	TRBV18	TRBJ1-3	NA	TGTGCCAGCTCACCACTCTCTGGAAACACCATATATTTT	CASSPLSGNTIYF
NA	TRBV14	TRBJ2-1	NA	TGTGCCAGCAGCCAAGAGCATGGTGAGCAGTTCTTC	CASSQEHGEQFF
few	TRBV5-1	TRBJ2-7	NA	TGCGCCAGCAGCGGACTCGACGAGCAGTACTTC	CASSGLDEQYF
few	TRBV11-2	TRBJ2-3	NA	TGTGCCAGCAGCCGGGACGTTCTCACAGATACGCAGTATTTT	CASSRDVLTDTQYF
NA	TRBV4-3	TRBJ1-1	NA	TGCGCCAGCAGCCAAGACCAGGGACGGAACACTGAAGCTTTCTTT	CASSQDQGRNTEAFF
few	TRBV5-4	TRBJ2-5	TRBD2	TGTGCCAGCAGCTTTCGGCTAGCGGGGCAAGAGACCCAGTACTTC	CASSFRLAGQETQYF
few	TRBV30	TRBJ1-5	NA	TGTGCCTGGAGGGAAGAGACAGGAAGGGGCAATCAGCCCCAGCATTTT	CAWREETGRGNQPQHF
NA	TRBV18	TRBJ2-7	NA	TGTGCCAGCTCACCGCAGGGGCTGACCTACGAGCAGTACTTC	CASSPQGLTYEQYF
NA	TRBV5-6	TRBJ2-7	TRBD2	TGTGCCAGCAGCCCCCTGGCGGCTAGCGGGGGCCTGAGCGAGCAGTACTTC	CASSPLAASGGLSEQYF
NA	TRBV11-3	TRBJ2-5	TRBD1	TGTGCCAGCAGCTTGATGGGGACAGGGGAAGAGACCCAGTACTTC	CASSLMGTGEETQYF
NA	TRBV2	TRBJ2-7	TRBD1	TGTGCCAGCAGACAGGGGTTCCTTTACGAGCAGTACTTC	CASRQGFLYEQYF
NA	TRBV27	TRBJ2-7	NA	TGTGCCAGCAGTCCCTTGGACAGTCTTTTCGAGCAGTACTTC	CASSPLDSLFEQYF
few	TRBV9	TRBJ2-3	TRBD2	TGTGCCAGCAGCTTCCGACTAGCGGGAGAGGATACGCAGTATTTT	CASSFRLAGEDTQYF
few	TRBV4-3	TRBJ2-3	TRBD1	TGCGCCAGCAGCCGAGCCGGGACAGGGTTCACAGATACGCAGTATTTT	CASSRAGTGFTDTQYF